Below, one TCR beta chain is given with its context. Categorization into cohorts depended on clinical history that participants reported. Symptom resolution, clearance, or two negative PCRs marked the recovered donors of Cohort 3. V was shortened by 3 bases and J by 4 bases, with 18 bases between the two germline ends. The CDR3 is 16 amino acids. Germline CDR1 and CDR2: GTSNPN and SVGIG (reference sequence). Using immunoSEQ multiplex PCR, the repertoire was profiled, and TCRdb retains in-frame clones only, with some absent. The sample holds about 370,000 clones; 80% to 90% are singletons and the top ten take about 1%. These data originate in a study of blood T cell repertoires in COVID-19. On the study more broadly: Both acute and convalescent COVID-19 samples were obtained from the United States, Italy and Spain. Sources were T cells, B-cell-depleted T cells, or PBMCs; the material itself was cDNA or gDNA.

The sample was PBMCs or T cells enriched from blood (not recorded which). This clonotype originated in a young man who had recovered from COVID-19. V and J are TRBV30 and TRBJ1-4, with D possibly being TRBD1 (6 bases). The CDR3 spells CAWRGPPTGYNEKLFF. The DNA of the CDR3 is TGTGCCTGGAGGGGCCCCCCGACAGGTTATAATGAAAAACTGTTTTTT.